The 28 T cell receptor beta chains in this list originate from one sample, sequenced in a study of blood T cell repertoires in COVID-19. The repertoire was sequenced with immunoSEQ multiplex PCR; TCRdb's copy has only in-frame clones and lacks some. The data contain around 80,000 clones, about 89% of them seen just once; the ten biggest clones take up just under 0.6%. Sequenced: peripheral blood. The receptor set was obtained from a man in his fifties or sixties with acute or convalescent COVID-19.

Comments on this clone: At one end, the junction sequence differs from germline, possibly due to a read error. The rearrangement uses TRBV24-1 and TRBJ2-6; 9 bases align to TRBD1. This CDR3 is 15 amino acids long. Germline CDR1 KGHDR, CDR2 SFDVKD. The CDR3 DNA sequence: TGTGCCACCGGTGACAGGGGGTCTGGGGCCAACGTCCTGACTTTC. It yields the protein CATGDRGSGANVLTF.

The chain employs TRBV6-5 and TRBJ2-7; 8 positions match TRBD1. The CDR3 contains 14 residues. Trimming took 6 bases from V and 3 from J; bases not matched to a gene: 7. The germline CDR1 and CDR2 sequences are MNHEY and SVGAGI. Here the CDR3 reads CASRDRGQIYEQYF. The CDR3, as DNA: TGTGCCAGCAGAGACAGGGGACAGATCTACGAGCAGTACTTC.

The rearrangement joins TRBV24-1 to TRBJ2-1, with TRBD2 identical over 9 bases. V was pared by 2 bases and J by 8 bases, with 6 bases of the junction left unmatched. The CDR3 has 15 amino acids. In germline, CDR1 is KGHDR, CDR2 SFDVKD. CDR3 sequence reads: CATSDSAGGRDEQFF. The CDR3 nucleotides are TGTGCCACCAGTGATTCCGCGGGGGGGCGGGATGAGCAGTTCTTC.

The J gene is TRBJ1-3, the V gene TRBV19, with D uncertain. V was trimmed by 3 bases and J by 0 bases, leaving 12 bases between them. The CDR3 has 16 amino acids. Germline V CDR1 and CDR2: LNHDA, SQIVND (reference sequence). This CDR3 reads CASSIEEGSSGNTIYF. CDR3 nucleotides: TGTGCCAGTAGTATTGAGGAAGGATCCTCTGGAAACACCATATATTTT. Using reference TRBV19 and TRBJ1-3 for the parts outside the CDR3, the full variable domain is DGGITQSPKYLFRKEGQNVTLSCEQNLNHDAMYWYRQDPGQGLRLIYYSQIVNDFQKGDIAEGYSVSREKKESFPLTVTSAQKNPTAFYLCASSIEEGSSGNTIYFGEGSWLTVV.

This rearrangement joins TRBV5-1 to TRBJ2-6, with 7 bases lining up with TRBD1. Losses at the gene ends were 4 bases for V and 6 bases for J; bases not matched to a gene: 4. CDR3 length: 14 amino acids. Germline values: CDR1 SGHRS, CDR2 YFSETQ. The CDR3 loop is CASSEGAKANVLTF. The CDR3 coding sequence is TGCGCCAGCAGCGAGGGGGCGAAGGCCAACGTCCTGACTTTC.

The CDR3 nucleotides are TGCGCCAGCAGCTTGGTTGGGACAGGGACAGATACGCAGTATTTT. Amino acid sequence: CASSLVGTGTDTQYF. V gene TRBV5-1 combines with J gene TRBJ2-3, with TRBD1 matching over 9 bases. Germline CDR1 and CDR2: SGHRS and YFSETQ. Trimming took 0 bases from V and 3 from J; bases not matched to a gene: 2. The CDR3 has 15 amino acids.

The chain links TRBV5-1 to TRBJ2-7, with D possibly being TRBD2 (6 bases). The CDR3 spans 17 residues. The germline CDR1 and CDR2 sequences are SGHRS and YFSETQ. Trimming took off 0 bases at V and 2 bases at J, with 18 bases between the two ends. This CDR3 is CASSLGPVGGSAYEQYF. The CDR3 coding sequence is TGCGCCAGCAGCTTGGGCCCCGTGGGGGGATCGGCCTACGAGCAGTACTTC.

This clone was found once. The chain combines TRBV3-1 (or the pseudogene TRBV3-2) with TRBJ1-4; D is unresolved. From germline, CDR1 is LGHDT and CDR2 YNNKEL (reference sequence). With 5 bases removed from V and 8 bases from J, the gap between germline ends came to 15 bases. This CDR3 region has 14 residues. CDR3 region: CASSSLDRGEKLFF. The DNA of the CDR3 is TGTGCCAGCAGCTCGTTGGACCGAGGGGAAAAACTGTTTTTT.

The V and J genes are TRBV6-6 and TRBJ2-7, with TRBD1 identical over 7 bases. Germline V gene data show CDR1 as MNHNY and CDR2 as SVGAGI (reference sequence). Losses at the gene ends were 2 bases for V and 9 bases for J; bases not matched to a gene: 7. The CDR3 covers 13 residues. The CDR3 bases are TGTGCCAGCAGTTACGGGACAGTTATAAGGCAGTACTTC. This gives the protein CASSYGTVIRQYF.

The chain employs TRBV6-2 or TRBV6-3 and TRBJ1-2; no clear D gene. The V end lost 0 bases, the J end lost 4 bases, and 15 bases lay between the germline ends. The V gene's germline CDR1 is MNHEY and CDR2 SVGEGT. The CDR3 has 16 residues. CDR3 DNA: TGTGCCAGCAGTTACTCGATTGGACTCACGTCCTATGGCTACACCTTC. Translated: CASSYSIGLTSYGYTF.

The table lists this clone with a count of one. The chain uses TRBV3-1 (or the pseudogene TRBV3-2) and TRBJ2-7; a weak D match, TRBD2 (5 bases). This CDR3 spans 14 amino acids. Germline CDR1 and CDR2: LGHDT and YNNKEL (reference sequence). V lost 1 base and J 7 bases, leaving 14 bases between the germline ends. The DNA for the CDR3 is TGTGCCAGCAGCCAAGCCGTATTCTCGGGGGAGCAGTACTTC. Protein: CASSQAVFSGEQYF.

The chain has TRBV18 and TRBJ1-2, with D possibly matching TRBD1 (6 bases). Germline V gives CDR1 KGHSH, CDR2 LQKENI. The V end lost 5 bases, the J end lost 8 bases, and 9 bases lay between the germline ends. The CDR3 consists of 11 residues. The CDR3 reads CASSTQGGYTF. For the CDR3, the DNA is TGTGCCAGCTCAACCCAGGGGGGCTACACCTTC.

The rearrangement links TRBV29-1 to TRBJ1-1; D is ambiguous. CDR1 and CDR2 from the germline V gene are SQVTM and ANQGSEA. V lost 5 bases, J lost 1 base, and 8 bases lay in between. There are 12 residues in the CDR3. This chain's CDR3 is CSVSSGNTEAFF. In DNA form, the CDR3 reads TGCAGCGTTAGTTCCGGGAACACTGAAGCTTTCTTT.

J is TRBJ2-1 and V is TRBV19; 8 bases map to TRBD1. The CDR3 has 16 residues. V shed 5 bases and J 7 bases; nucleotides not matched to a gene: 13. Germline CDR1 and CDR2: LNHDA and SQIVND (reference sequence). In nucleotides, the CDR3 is TGTGCCAGTAGTGCCCAGTCAGGGGGCAGGAGAAATGAGCAGTTCTTC. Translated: CASSAQSGGRRNEQFF.

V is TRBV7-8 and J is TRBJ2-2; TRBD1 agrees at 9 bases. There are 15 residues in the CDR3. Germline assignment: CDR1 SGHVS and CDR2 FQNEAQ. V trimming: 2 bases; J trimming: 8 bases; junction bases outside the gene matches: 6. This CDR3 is CASSLFGQGKGELFF. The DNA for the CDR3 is TGTGCCAGCAGCTTATTTGGACAGGGGAAAGGGGAGCTGTTTTTT.

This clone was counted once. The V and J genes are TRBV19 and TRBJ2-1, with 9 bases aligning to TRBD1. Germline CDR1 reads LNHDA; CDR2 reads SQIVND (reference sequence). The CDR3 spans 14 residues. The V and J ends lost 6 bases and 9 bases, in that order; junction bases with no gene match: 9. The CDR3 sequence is CASRITGGASEQFF. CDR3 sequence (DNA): TGTGCCAGTAGGATCACAGGGGGCGCGAGTGAGCAGTTCTTC. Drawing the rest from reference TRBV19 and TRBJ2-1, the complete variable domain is DGGITQSPKYLFRKEGQNVTLSCEQNLNHDAMYWYRQDPGQGLRLIYYSQIVNDFQKGDIAEGYSVSREKKESFPLTVTSAQKNPTAFYLCASRITGGASEQFFGPGTRLTVL.

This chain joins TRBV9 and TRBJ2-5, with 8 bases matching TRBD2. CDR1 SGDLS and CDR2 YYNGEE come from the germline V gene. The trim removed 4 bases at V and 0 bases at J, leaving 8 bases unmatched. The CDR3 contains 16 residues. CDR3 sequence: CASSRRASGYQETQYF. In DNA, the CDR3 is TGTGCCAGCAGCCGACGGGCTAGCGGGTACCAAGAGACCCAGTACTTC.

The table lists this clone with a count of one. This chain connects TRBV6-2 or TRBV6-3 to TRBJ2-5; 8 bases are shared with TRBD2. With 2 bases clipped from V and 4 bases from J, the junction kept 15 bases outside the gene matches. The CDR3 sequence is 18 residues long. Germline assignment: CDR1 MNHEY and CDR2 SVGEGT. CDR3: CASSYVSGGWRDPETQYF. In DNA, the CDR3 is TGTGCCAGCAGTTACGTTTCGGGGGGGTGGAGAGACCCAGAGACCCAGTACTTC.

The CDR3 nucleotides are TGCGCCAGCCACAGCTTACCGACTAGCGGGGGTTACAATGAGCAGTTCTTC. It specifies CASHSLPTSGGYNEQFF. The chain links TRBV5-1 to TRBJ2-1; 12 bases are shared with TRBD2. The CDR3 is 17 residues long. V was pared by 7 bases and J by 4 bases, with 12 bases of the junction left unmatched. Germline loops: CDR1 SGHRS, CDR2 YFSETQ.

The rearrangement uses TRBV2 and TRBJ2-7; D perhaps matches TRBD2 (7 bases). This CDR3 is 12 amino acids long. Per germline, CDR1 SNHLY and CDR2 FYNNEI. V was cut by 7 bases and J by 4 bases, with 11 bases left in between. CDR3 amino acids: CASIGGQYEQYF. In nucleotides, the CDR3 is TGTGCCAGCATCGGGGGGCAGTACGAGCAGTACTTC.

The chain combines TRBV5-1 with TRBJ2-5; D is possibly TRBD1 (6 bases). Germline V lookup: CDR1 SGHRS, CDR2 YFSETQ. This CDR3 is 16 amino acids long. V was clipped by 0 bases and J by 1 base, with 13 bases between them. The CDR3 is CASSLEGRGVQETQYF. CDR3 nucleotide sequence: TGCGCCAGCAGCTTGGAGGGCAGGGGCGTCCAAGAGACCCAGTACTTC.

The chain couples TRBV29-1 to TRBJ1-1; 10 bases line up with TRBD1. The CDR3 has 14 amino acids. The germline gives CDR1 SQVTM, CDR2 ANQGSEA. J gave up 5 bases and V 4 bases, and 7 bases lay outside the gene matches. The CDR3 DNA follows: TGCAGCGTTGGGGGTGACAGGGGGCTGACTGAAGCTTTCTTT. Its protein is CSVGGDRGLTEAFF.

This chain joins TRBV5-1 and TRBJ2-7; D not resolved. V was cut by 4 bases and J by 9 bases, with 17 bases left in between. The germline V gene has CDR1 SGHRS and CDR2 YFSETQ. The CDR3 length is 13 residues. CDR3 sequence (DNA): TGCGCCAGCAGCCCGGTGGGCCCTACCCGGCAGTACTTC. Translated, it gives CASSPVGPTRQYF.

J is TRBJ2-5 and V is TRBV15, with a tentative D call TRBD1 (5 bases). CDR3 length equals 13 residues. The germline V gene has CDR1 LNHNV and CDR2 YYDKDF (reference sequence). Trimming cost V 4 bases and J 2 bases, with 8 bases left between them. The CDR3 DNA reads TGTGCCACCAGCACCGACAGTCAAGAGACCCAGTACTTC. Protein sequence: CATSTDSQETQYF.

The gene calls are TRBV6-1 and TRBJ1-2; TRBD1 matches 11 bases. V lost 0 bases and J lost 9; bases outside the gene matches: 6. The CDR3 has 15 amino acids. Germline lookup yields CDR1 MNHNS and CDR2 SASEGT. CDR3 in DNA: TGTGCCAGCAGTGAAGCAGGACAGGGGGCTTTCCGCTACACCTTC. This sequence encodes CASSEAGQGAFRYTF.

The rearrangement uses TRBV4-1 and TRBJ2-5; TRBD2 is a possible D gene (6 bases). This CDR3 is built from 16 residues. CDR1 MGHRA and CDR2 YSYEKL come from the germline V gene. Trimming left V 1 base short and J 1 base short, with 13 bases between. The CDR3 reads CASSQVGSGSQETQYF. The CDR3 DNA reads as TGCGCCAGCAGCCAAGTGGGATCCGGGAGCCAAGAGACCCAGTACTTC.

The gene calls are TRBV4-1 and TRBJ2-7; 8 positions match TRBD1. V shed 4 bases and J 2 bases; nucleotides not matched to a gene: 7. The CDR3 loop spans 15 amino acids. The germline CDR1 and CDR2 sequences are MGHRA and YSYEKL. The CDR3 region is CASSRGQGYPYEQYF. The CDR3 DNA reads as TGCGCCAGCAGCCGAGGACAGGGATACCCCTACGAGCAGTACTTC.

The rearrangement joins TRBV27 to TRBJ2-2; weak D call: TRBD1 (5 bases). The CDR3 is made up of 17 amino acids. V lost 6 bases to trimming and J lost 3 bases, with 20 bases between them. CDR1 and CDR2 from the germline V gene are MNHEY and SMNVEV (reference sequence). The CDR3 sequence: CASSPSRGLEDTGELFF. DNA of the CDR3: TGTGCCAGCAGCCCATCAAGGGGTTTGGAAGACACCGGGGAGCTGTTTTTT.